This T cell receptor (beta chain) was identified during a study of blood T cell repertoires in COVID-19. Background on the study: COVID-19 samples, acute and convalescent, were from the United States, Italy and Spain. The analysed material was cDNA or gDNA that came from T cells, B-cell-depleted T cells, or PBMCs.

Per germline, CDR1 SGHTA and CDR2 FQGNSA. CDR3 length equals 13 residues. V lost 4 bases to trimming and J lost 4 bases; unmatched junction nucleotides: 1. As handled by the study authors: The authors estimated nucleated cell counts from reference gene primer amplification. Profiling relied on immunoSEQ multiplex PCR, and the TCRdb table lists in-frame clones only, not all of them. Clonal size and the V and J genes are those of that table, whereas D and trimming came from the DNA. Of 150,000 or so clones listed, approximately 84% are singletons. The receptor was derived from a man between 18 and 29 years old with active or convalescent COVID-19. V and J are TRBV7-2 and TRBJ1-5; 7 bases are shared with TRBD1. Specimen: peripheral blood. In DNA, the CDR3 is TGTGCCAGCAGCTCGACAGGGAATCAGCCCCAGCATTTT. The encoded protein is CASSSTGNQPQHF.